A single sample is the source of the 15 T cell receptor beta chains below, sequenced in a study of chemoradiotherapy in HPV16-positive cancers. Profiled with immunoSEQ multiplex PCR; TCRdb holds only in-frame clones, not every one. Among roughly 34,000 clones listed, about 86% were seen once. The sequences come from blood, collected from a patient who underwent chemoradiotherapy. The receptor set was obtained from a human donor with HPV-associated anogenital cancer.

The CDR3 bases are TGTGCCAGCAGCCCTCGCCTGGGTCCACAACAGAGGATGACTGAAGCTTTCTTT. Translating it yields CASSPRLGPQQRMTEAFF. The chain couples TRBV14 to TRBJ1-1; no reliable D call. Germline V gene lookup returns CDR1 SGHDN and CDR2 FVKESK. This CDR3 comprises 18 residues. V lost 4 bases to trimming and J lost 5 bases, with 26 bases between them.

The gene calls are TRBV14 and TRBJ1-2; D gene ambiguous. Trimming stripped 0 bases from V and 4 bases from J, with 9 bases between. The CDR3 spans 14 residues. Germline-derived CDR1 and CDR2 are SGHDN and FVKESK. The CDR3 coding sequence is TGTGCCAGCAGCCAAGATCGCACAGCCTATGGCTACACCTTC. Amino acid sequence: CASSQDRTAYGYTF.

This sequence joins TRBV7-2 and TRBJ2-3; TRBD2 matches 7 bases. CDR1 and CDR2 (germline): SGHTA, FQGNSA. Germline trimming cut 5 bases from V and 4 bases from J; bases unmatched to any gene: 12. The CDR3 is 16 amino acids. The CDR3 DNA is TGTGCCAGCAGCATAGGCTGGGGGGGGTCCGCAGATACGCAGTATTTT. Its translation: CASSIGWGGSADTQYF.

V usage is TRBV2 and J usage is TRBJ1-1; D possibly corresponds to TRBD1 (6 bases). The CDR3 contains 12 residues. The V and J ends lost 8 bases and 3 bases respectively, with 10 bases between them. CDR1 is SNHLY and CDR2 is FYNNEI in the germline V gene. The CDR3 DNA sequence: TGTGCCAGCCTCGGACAGTACACTGAAGCTTTCTTT. Its translation: CASLGQYTEAFF.

The genes are TRBV5-5 and TRBJ2-3; D might be TRBD1 (8 bases). Deletions cut 2 bases from V and 2 bases from J, with 12 bases between. CDR1 and CDR2 (germline): SGHKS, YYEKEE (reference sequence). The CDR3 extends over 15 amino acids. CDR3 loop: CASSLTGGDTDTQYF. The CDR3 DNA follows: TGTGCCAGCAGCTTAACAGGGGGGGACACAGATACGCAGTATTTT.

The table lists this clone with a count of one. The chain carries TRBV10-1 and TRBJ1-4; perhaps TRBD1 as D (5 bases). Between the trimmed V and J ends, which lost 2 bases and 4 bases, there was a span of 11 bases. This CDR3 has 15 residues. The germline V gene has CDR1 WNHNN and CDR2 SYGVQD (reference sequence). In DNA, the CDR3 is TGCGCCAGCAGTGAGGGGGCTCGAAATAATGAAAAACTGTTTTTT. It is translated as CASSEGARNNEKLFF.

The chain has TRBV5-1 and TRBJ1-1, with D tentatively TRBD1 (6 bases). CDR3 length equals 15 residues. Germline V gene sequence: CDR1 SGHRS, CDR2 YFSETQ. The V end was cut by 6 bases, the J end by 11 bases, with 26 bases between. CDR3 region: CASTVTSTGGGGAFF. The CDR3 DNA reads as TGCGCCAGCACAGTCACCTCGACAGGCGGCGGGGGGGCTTTCTTT.

This clone was seen a single time. The gene calls are TRBV19 and TRBJ1-5; D not resolved. CDR3 length: 15 amino acids. Trimming removed 2 bases at V and 4 bases at J, with 12 bases between. The V gene's germline CDR1 is LNHDA and CDR2 SQIVND (reference sequence). This chain's CDR3 is CASSILRVSNQPQHF. CDR3 nucleotide sequence: TGTGCCAGTAGTATATTGAGGGTATCAAATCAGCCCCAGCATTTT. Complete variable domain (other parts from reference TRBV19 and TRBJ1-5): DGGITQSPKYLFRKEGQNVTLSCEQNLNHDAMYWYRQDPGQGLRLIYYSQIVNDFQKGDIAEGYSVSREKKESFPLTVTSAQKNPTAFYLCASSILRVSNQPQHFGDGTRLSIL.

The J gene is TRBJ1-5, the V gene TRBV29-1, with D perhaps matching TRBD1 (5 bases). The CDR3 sequence is 13 residues long. Germline CDR1 is SQVTM and CDR2 is ANQGSEA. The V and J ends lost 7 bases and 4 bases respectively, with 14 bases between them. The CDR3 spells CSAGGDWNQPQHF. The CDR3 DNA sequence: TGCAGCGCCGGGGGGGACTGGAATCAGCCCCAGCATTTT.

The chain recombines TRBV6-6 with TRBJ2-2, with 8 bases identical to TRBD1. This CDR3 is built from 14 residues. With 11 bases clipped from V and 6 bases from J, the junction kept 11 bases outside the gene matches. CDR1 and CDR2 (germline): MNHNY, SVGAGI (reference sequence). The CDR3 spells CASSRQGFAGELFF. CDR3 nucleotide sequence: TGTGCCTCCTCAAGACAGGGGTTCGCCGGGGAGCTGTTTTTT.

The chain combines TRBV7-6 with TRBJ2-3; D is uncertain. The germline V gene has CDR1 SGHVS and CDR2 FNYEAQ. V was pared by 1 base and J by 3 bases, with 2 bases between. This CDR3 has 12 amino acids. The CDR3 loop reads CASSLETDTQYF. The CDR3 DNA follows: TGTGCCAGCAGCTTAGAGACAGATACGCAGTATTTT. Full variable domain (missing parts from reference TRBV7-6 and TRBJ2-3): GAGVSQSPRYKVTKRGQDVALRCDPISGHVSLYWYRQALGQGPEFLTYFNYEAQQDKSGLPNDRFSAERPEGSISTLTIQRTEQRDSAMYRCASSLETDTQYFGPGTRLTVL.

CDR3 bases: TGTGCCAGCAGCTTAGACCAGCGGGGCACCTACGAGCAGTACTTC. It encodes CASSLDQRGTYEQYF. The V call is TRBV7-2, the J call TRBJ2-7; TRBD2 matches at 7 bases. Looked up from germline, CDR1 is SGHTA and CDR2 is FQGNSA. Germline trimming cut 1 base from V and 2 bases from J; bases unmatched to any gene: 5. CDR3 size: 15 residues.

J is TRBJ1-1 and V is TRBV7-8; D remains unclear. This CDR3 is 14 amino acids long. With 2 bases removed from V and 0 bases from J, the gap between germline ends came to 7 bases. The V gene's germline CDR1 is SGHVS and CDR2 FQNEAQ. CDR3 in DNA: TGTGCCAGCAGCTTAAGTGGATTGAACACTGAAGCTTTCTTT. Translation gives CASSLSGLNTEAFF.

The chain's CDR3 is CASSLTTGTADTQYF. In DNA form, the CDR3 reads TGTGCCAGCAGTTTGACGACAGGGACGGCAGATACGCAGTATTTT. V gene TRBV28 combines with J gene TRBJ2-3, with TRBD1 identical over 7 bases. Germline V CDR1 and CDR2: MDHEN, SYDVKM. The V segment lost 3 bases and the J segment 4 bases; nucleotides outside the gene matches: 7. The length of the CDR3 is 15 residues.

This chain links TRBV28 with TRBJ2-7; TRBD2 matches at 9 bases. Germline values: CDR1 MDHEN, CDR2 SYDVKM. CDR3 length: 17 residues. V dropped 4 bases and J dropped 0; count of bases not matched to a gene: 10. CDR3 sequence reads: CASSSLRLAAYSYEQYF. Written as DNA, the CDR3 is TGTGCCAGCAGTTCACTCCGACTAGCGGCTTACTCCTACGAGCAGTACTTC.